A selection of T cell receptor beta chains follows, all from one sample in a study of blood T cells in healthy people across ages. TCRdb passed the 5' RACE reads through MiXCR, listing each CDR3 protein once. The data contain 550,000 to 700,000 distinct CDR3 sequences, 25% to 30% of them seen just once; the ten biggest clones take up under 20%. Sequenced material: blood. These receptors originate from an older woman in good health. Each CDR3 is given with its conserved first and last residue. D genes are given only for firm matches. For some rows the clone size is stated as once, few or many, or as a class when expanded; others skip it.

TRBJ2-1 - TRBD2 TRBV20-1 TGCAGTGCCAGGTTTGAGGCGGGGGGTCCCAGCTCCTACAATGAGCAGTTCTTC CSARFEAGGPSSYNEQFF
TRBJ2-5 - - TRBV7-2 TGTGCCAGCAGCCCCAGGCCCGGGGGCGTGGAGACCCAGTACTTC CASSPRPGGVETQYF
TRBJ2-1 - TRBD1 TRBV5-1 TGCGCCAGCAGCCCGGGACAGACCCTTAACAATGAGCAGTTCTTC CASSPGQTLNNEQFF
TRBJ2-5 - - TRBV30 TGTGCCTGGAGTGTACGTACCGGGGAGACCCAGTACTTC CAWSVRTGETQYF
TRBJ2-1 - - TRBV3-1 TGTGCCAGCGGCCCCCAGAGCTCGAGCGGACCACGGAATGAGCAGTTCTTC CASGPQSSSGPRNEQFF
TRBJ2-1 - TRBD1 TRBV7-9 TGTGCCAGCAGCCCCCGTCGGACAGGGATCGGTAATGAGCAGTTCTTC CASSPRRTGIGNEQFF
TRBJ2-1 - TRBD2 TRBV5-1 TGCGCCAGCAGCTTGGGACGACTAGCTGGAGACAATGAGCAGTTCTTC CASSLGRLAGDNEQFF
TRBJ1-4 - - TRBV20-1 TGCAGTGCTAGTCAGGGTGGAGGTGAAAAACTGTTTTTT CSASQGGGEKLFF
TRBJ2-1 few - TRBV10-3 TGTGCCATCACTCACAGCTCCTACAATGAGCAGTTCTTC CAITHSSYNEQFF
TRBJ2-5 few TRBD1 TRBV11-2 TGTGCCAGCAGATGGAGGGGGACAGGGGAAGAGACCCAGTACTTC CASRWRGTGEETQYF
TRBJ2-3 many - TRBV9 TGTGCCAGCAGCTTCTCGGAGGATACGCAGTATTTT CASSFSEDTQYF
TRBJ1-1 - - TRBV12-3/TRBV12-4 TGTGCCAGCAGTTCAAGGACAGATAACACTGAAGCTTTCTTT CASSSRTDNTEAFF
TRBJ2-7 - - TRBV3-1 TGTGCCAGTCAGATGGCAGGAACCTACGAGCAGTACTTC CASQMAGTYEQYF
TRBJ2-3 few - TRBV29-1 TGCAGCGTTGATGTAGGGGCGGCGGCAGATACGCAGTATTTT CSVDVGAAADTQYF
TRBJ2-1 - TRBD1 TRBV9 TGTGCCAGCAGCGTGGACCCCGGGACAGGGTCATATGAGCAGTTCTTC CASSVDPGTGSYEQFF
TRBJ1-1 - - TRBV29-1 TGCAGCGTTGATTCCTCGTTGGGTTACACTGAAGCTTTCTTT CSVDSSLGYTEAFF
TRBJ2-1 - - TRBV11-2 TGTGCCAGCAGCTTAGTACAGGCCTACAATGAGCAGTTCTTC CASSLVQAYNEQFF
TRBJ1-2 - - TRBV6-5 TGTGCCAGCAGTTACCGGGTCTCGGGGGCCTATGGCTACACCTTC CASSYRVSGAYGYTF
TRBJ1-5 - TRBD1 TRBV28 TGTGCCAGCAGTTTATCAGGGGGCGCGTTCGATAGCAATCAGCCCCAGCATTTT CASSLSGGAFDSNQPQHF
TRBJ2-1 few - TRBV7-3 TGTGCCAGCAGCACCCAAGCCGGGGCCCCTGAGCAGTTCTTC CASSTQAGAPEQFF
TRBJ1-2 - TRBD1 TRBV7-2 TGTGCCAGCAGCTTAGTAGTAGGGACAGATGGCTACACCTTC CASSLVVGTDGYTF
TRBJ2-2 - TRBD1 TRBV7-2 TGTGCCAGCAGCCGACAGGGGCCAACAAGGGGTACCGGGGAGCTGTTTTTT CASSRQGPTRGTGELFF
TRBJ2-5 few TRBD1 TRBV12-3/TRBV12-4 TGTGCCAGCAGTTTAGACAGGGGACCGACGGCCCAGTACTTC CASSLDRGPTAQYF
TRBJ2-3 few TRBD2 TRBV6-5 TGTGCCAGCAGTTACACCTTTCGGCTAGCGGGAGGAGCAGATACGCAGTATTTT CASSYTFRLAGGADTQYF
TRBJ2-3 - TRBD1 TRBV7-6 TGTGCCAGCAGCCGTACAGGGGTGGTGAGCACAGATACGCAGTATTTT CASSRTGVVSTDTQYF
TRBJ2-5 many - TRBV18 TGTGCCAGCTCACGGGCGCTAAACCAAGAGACCCAGTACTTC CASSRALNQETQYF
TRBJ2-7 few TRBD1 TRBV7-2 TGTGCTAGCAGCCCGCGGACAGGGCACTCCTACGAGCAGTACTTC CASSPRTGHSYEQYF
TRBJ2-5 few - TRBV12-3/TRBV12-4 TGTGCCAGCAGTTTTTCGTGGAAAGAGACCCAGTACTTC CASSFSWKETQYF
TRBJ1-2 few TRBD1 TRBV18 TGTGCCAGCTCCCCAAGGACAGGGGCGATCTATGGCTACACCTTC CASSPRTGAIYGYTF
TRBJ2-5 - TRBD1 TRBV6-2/TRBV6-3 TGTGCCAGCAGTTCCCGGACAGGGGGCAAGGAGACCCAGTACTTC CASSSRTGGKETQYF
TRBJ2-6 few - TRBV11-2 TGTGCCAGCAGCTCAGATATCTCCTCTGGGGCCAACGTCCTGACTTTC CASSSDISSGANVLTF
TRBJ1-1 few TRBD1 TRBV25-1 TGTGCCAGCAGTGAGACAGGGGAAAACACTGAAGCTTTCTTT CASSETGENTEAFF
TRBJ2-5 few TRBD1 TRBV2 TGTGCCAGCAGTGAACCAGTGACAGGGGCTTCAGAGACCCAGTACTTC CASSEPVTGASETQYF
TRBJ2-3 many - TRBV29-1 TGCAGCGTTGGACGTGGTAGTGCAGATACGCAGTATTTT CSVGRGSADTQYF
TRBJ2-7 few - TRBV6-2/TRBV6-3 TGTGCCAGCGGGGCAGTAGCCTACGAGCAGTACTTC CASGAVAYEQYF
TRBJ2-1 - - TRBV11-1 TGTGCCAGCAGCTTGGCCGCTGGTGGGGCTAGCTCCTACAATGAGCAGTTCTTC CASSLAAGGASSYNEQFF
TRBJ1-4 - TRBD1 TRBV7-6 TGTGCCAGCAGCTTAGAAGGGACAGGGGCAGAAAAACTGTTTTTT CASSLEGTGAEKLFF
TRBJ2-5 - TRBD2 TRBV10-3 TGTGCCATCAGAGAAGGGACTAGCGGCTATTTCCAAGAGACCCAGTACTTC CAIREGTSGYFQETQYF
TRBJ2-1 many TRBD2 TRBV5-1 TGCGCCAGCAGCTACACTAGCGTGGAGCAGTTCTTC CASSYTSVEQFF
TRBJ1-2 - - TRBV12-3/TRBV12-4 TGTGCCAGCAGTCTTGAACAGGGCGGCTATGGCTACACCTTC CASSLEQGGYGYTF
TRBJ2-2 few - TRBV6-1 TGTGCCAGCAAAGGGGGGTCGAACACCGGGGAGCTGTTTTTT CASKGGSNTGELFF
TRBJ1-1 few TRBD1 TRBV4-1 TGCGCCAGCAGCCAGTTACAGGGGATCGCTTTCTTT CASSQLQGIAFF
TRBJ2-3 - TRBD2 TRBV7-2 TGTGCCAGCAGCTTCGCGGGGGGGCAGTATTTT CASSFAGGQYF
TRBJ1-4 medium-sized TRBD1 TRBV6-5 TGTGCCAGCAGTTCCCCGGACAGGGCCGAGGAAAAACTGTTTTTT CASSSPDRAEEKLFF
TRBJ2-5 few - TRBV27 TGTGCCAGCAGGGTCAGGTCGGGGTTGGGCGACCAAGAGACCCAGTACTTC CASRVRSGLGDQETQYF